The 8 T cell receptor beta chains in this list originate from one sample, sequenced in a study of blood T cell repertoires in COVID-19. The assay was immunoSEQ multiplex PCR, and TCRdb's table has in-frame clones only and misses some. The sample lists fewer than 250,000 clones, approximately 90% occurring once. Sequencing was done on a sample of PBMCs or T cells enriched from blood (not recorded which). These receptor sequences come from a middle-aged man who had been exposed to COVID-19.

The V call is TRBV27, the J call TRBJ1-4; D is possibly TRBD1 (5 bases). There are 12 residues in the CDR3. CDR1 is MNHEY, CDR2 SMNVEV, per germline (reference sequence). Trimming removed 6 bases from V and 8 bases from J, with 10 bases in between. The CDR3 DNA follows: TGTGCCAGCAGGAGATCAGGGGAAAAACTGTTTTTT. Amino acid sequence: CASRRSGEKLFF.

The chain uses TRBV28 and TRBJ1-3; D is perhaps TRBD1 (6 bases). V was cut by 8 bases and J by 4 bases, with 12 bases left in between. CDR3 length: 13 amino acids. The V gene's germline CDR1 is MDHEN and CDR2 SYDVKM. CDR3 in amino acids: CASHTGYGNTIYF. The CDR3 DNA follows: TGTGCCAGCCATACAGGGTACGGAAACACCATATATTTT.

The gene calls are TRBV19 and TRBJ2-7, with a weak D call TRBD1 (5 bases). V dropped 1 base and J dropped 2 bases, with 12 bases sitting between them. CDR3 length: 15 amino acids. CDR1 LNHDA and CDR2 SQIVND come from the germline V gene (reference sequence). The CDR3 region is CASSIAPTEAYEQYF. For the CDR3, the DNA is TGTGCCAGTAGTATAGCCCCGACAGAAGCCTACGAGCAGTACTTC.

The chain is built from TRBV21-1 and TRBJ2-7; the listed D gene, TRBD2, was not tested against the DNA. TRBV21-1 is a pseudogene. CDR3 size: 18 residues. CDR3 DNA: TGTGCCAGCAGCAAAGCCGGATCGGTGGGGGGTCTACCGGGTGAGCAGTACGTC. Its protein product is CASSKAGSVGGLPGEQYV.

This chain joins TRBV2 and TRBJ1-3, with no clear D. Trimming cost V 2 bases and J 11 bases, with 25 bases left between them. Per the germline V gene, CDR1 is SNHLY and CDR2 is FYNNEI. CDR3 length: 17 amino acids. The CDR3: CASSERIGLGGGGAIYF. In DNA form, the CDR3 reads TGTGCCAGCAGTGAAAGGATCGGGCTCGGAGGTGGTGGCGCCATATATTTT.

V is TRBV30 and J is TRBJ2-2; TRBD2 might be the D (5 bases). The CDR3 totals 12 residues. Germline V CDR1 and CDR2: GTSNPN, SVGIG (reference sequence). Trimming shortened V by 3 bases and J by 6 bases, and 8 bases separated the two germline ends. CDR3 amino acids: CAWRGSAGELFF. CDR3 bases: TGTGCCTGGAGGGGGAGTGCCGGGGAGCTGTTTTTT.

The rearrangement links TRBV5-6 to TRBJ1-2; 8 bases agree with TRBD1. Losses at the gene ends were 0 bases for V and 0 bases for J; bases not matched to a gene: 4. In germline, CDR1 is SGHDT, CDR2 YYEEEE. The CDR3 has 16 residues. The CDR3 DNA is TGTGCCAGCAGCTTGGAGACAGGGGAGGCTAACTATGGCTACACCTTC. This encodes CASSLETGEANYGYTF.

J is TRBJ1-2 and V is TRBV5-5, with D perhaps TRBD1 (6 bases). V lost 1 base, J lost 2 bases, and 9 bases lay in between. CDR1 is SGHKS and CDR2 is YYEKEE in the germline V gene (reference sequence). The CDR3 contains 14 residues. The CDR3 spells CASSLTGQNYGYTF. The DNA of the CDR3 is TGTGCCAGCAGCTTGACAGGGCAAAACTATGGCTACACCTTC.